The clone carrying this T cell receptor (beta chain) is labeled medium-sized (0.01 to 0.1%). Every individual TCR cDNA molecule carried its own unique molecular identifier, which allowed correction of PCR and sequencing errors. TCRdb redid the calling of the 5' RACE reads with MiXCR, one entry per CDR3 protein. The data hold about 52,000 distinct CDR3 sequences, with less than 9.5% observed a single time. The length of the CDR3 is 13 residues. CDR1 and CDR2 (germline): SQVTM, ANQGSEA. The source of the sample is a study of spatial heterogeneity in lung cancer. Study-wide context: Compared with alpha-chain sequences, beta-chain sequences were consistently detected in greater numbers.

Time point of the sample: blood at routine non-recurrence follow-up after resection. TCRs were sequenced from unsorted whole RNA of tumor, nontumor lung or PBMC. The sample in question was PBMCs, obtained at follow-up. The chain joins TRBV29-1 to TRBJ2-7; 7 nucleotides match TRBD2. The sequence derives from a female donor with early-stage non-small cell lung cancer. The chain's CDR3 is CTPREGYSYEQYF. CDR3 sequence (DNA): TGCACTCCGAGGGAGGGTTACTCCTACGAGCAGTACTTC.